Listed below are T cell receptor beta chains from one sample, sequenced in a study of blood T cell repertoires in COVID-19. Measured with immunoSEQ multiplex PCR; TCRdb has only the in-frame clones, and not every one. The repertoire has around 300,000 clones, approximately 90% of them found once; the top ten carry roughly 6%. The specimen was peripheral blood. The receptors stem from a woman between 45 and 60 years old with COVID-19, enrolled during active disease. The CDR3 runs from the conserved cysteine through the conserved F or W. A D gene is named only where the DNA matches it firmly. The size of a clone is reported for some rows only, either as once, few or many, or as a class for expanded clones.

clone_size: .
d_call: TRBD2
v_call: TRBV6-6
j_call: TRBJ2-7
cdr3_aa: CASSRRGLAGDQYF
cdr3_nt: TGTGCCAGCAGCCGCCGGGGGCTAGCGGGAGATCAGTACTTC

clone_size: .
d_call: TRBD1
v_call: TRBV5-4
j_call: TRBJ2-5
cdr3_aa: CASSLWTGLKETQYF
cdr3_nt: TGTGCCAGCAGCTTGTGGACAGGGCTAAAAGAGACCCAGTACTTC

clone_size: .
d_call: .
v_call: TRBV6-6
j_call: TRBJ1-1
cdr3_aa: CASDSGRTEAFF
cdr3_nt: TGTGCCAGCGATTCAGGTCGCACTGAAGCTTTCTTT

clone_size: .
d_call: .
v_call: TRBV14
j_call: TRBJ2-3
cdr3_aa: CASSPGSGAPLDTQYF
cdr3_nt: TGTGCCAGCAGCCCCGGTAGCGGAGCACCTTTGGATACGCAGTATTTT

clone_size: few
d_call: TRBD1
v_call: TRBV7-9
j_call: TRBJ1-1
cdr3_aa: CASSLTDRGQAGAFF
cdr3_nt: TGTGCCAGCAGCTTGACGGACAGGGGCCAAGCGGGAGCTTTCTTT

clone_size: .
d_call: .
v_call: TRBV7-2
j_call: TRBJ2-5
cdr3_aa: CASSPLGEGGTQYF
cdr3_nt: TGTGCCAGCAGCCCCCTGGGGGAGGGGGGGACCCAGTACTTC

clone_size: .
d_call: .
v_call: TRBV5-1
j_call: TRBJ2-5
cdr3_aa: CASSFRETQYF
cdr3_nt: TGCGCCAGCAGCTTTCGGGAGACCCAGTACTTC

clone_size: .
d_call: TRBD1
v_call: TRBV6-5
j_call: TRBJ2-1
cdr3_aa: CASSYSSPGGGEQFF
cdr3_nt: TGTGCCAGCAGTTACTCGTCCCCAGGGGGCGGTGAGCAGTTCTTC

clone_size: .
d_call: .
v_call: TRBV27
j_call: TRBJ2-7
cdr3_aa: CASSPSAAYEQYF
cdr3_nt: TGTGCCAGCAGTCCCTCTGCGGCATACGAGCAGTACTTC

clone_size: .
d_call: .
v_call: TRBV28
j_call: TRBJ2-7
cdr3_aa: CATQDRTYEQYF
cdr3_nt: TGTGCCACCCAGGACAGAACCTACGAGCAGTACTTC

clone_size: .
d_call: .
v_call: TRBV5-1
j_call: TRBJ1-4
cdr3_aa: CASSFLGGFGEKLFF
cdr3_nt: TGCGCCAGCAGCTTCTTGGGAGGGTTCGGTGAAAAACTGTTTTTT

clone_size: .
d_call: TRBD1
v_call: TRBV10-3
j_call: TRBJ2-7
cdr3_aa: CAISGGTGSSYEQYF
cdr3_nt: TGTGCCATCAGTGGAGGGACAGGGAGCTCCTACGAGCAGTACTTC

clone_size: once
d_call: TRBD2
v_call: TRBV5-4
j_call: TRBJ2-7
cdr3_aa: CASSSGTSPWEQYF
cdr3_nt: TGTGCCAGCAGCAGCGGGACTAGCCCTTGGGAGCAGTACTTC

clone_size: .
d_call: .
v_call: TRBV5-4
j_call: TRBJ2-1
cdr3_aa: CASTLAMYNEQFF
cdr3_nt: TGTGCCAGCACCCTAGCTATGTACAATGAGCAGTTCTTC

clone_size: .
d_call: .
v_call: TRBV11-3
j_call: TRBJ1-1
cdr3_aa: CASSSDRIRMNTEAFF
cdr3_nt: TGTGCCAGCAGTTCGGACAGAATCAGAATGAACACTGAAGCTTTCTTT

clone_size: .
d_call: .
v_call: TRBV10-2
j_call: TRBJ2-1
cdr3_aa: CASSESSLRGFF
cdr3_nt: TGCGCCAGCAGTGAGTCGTCGCTCAGGGGGTTCTTC

clone_size: .
d_call: .
v_call: TRBV19
j_call: TRBJ2-6
cdr3_aa: CASSSQRTGANVLTF
cdr3_nt: TGTGCCAGTAGTAGCCAGCGGACTGGGGCCAACGTCCTGACTTTC

clone_size: few
d_call: TRBD1
v_call: TRBV24-1
j_call: TRBJ2-2
cdr3_aa: CATRQGWGTGELFF
cdr3_nt: TGTGCCACCAGACAGGGGTGGGGAACCGGGGAGCTGTTTTTT

clone_size: .
d_call: .
v_call: TRBV6-4
j_call: TRBJ1-5
cdr3_aa: CASSGQPNQPQHF
cdr3_nt: TGTGCCAGCAGCGGACAGCCAAATCAGCCCCAGCATTTT

clone_size: .
d_call: TRBD1
v_call: TRBV19
j_call: TRBJ2-3
cdr3_aa: CASSRQGDTDTQYF
cdr3_nt: TGTGCCAGTAGTAGGCAGGGGGACACAGATACGCAGTATTTT

clone_size: .
d_call: .
v_call: TRBV6-5
j_call: TRBJ1-4
cdr3_aa: CASSYRRGNEKLFF
cdr3_nt: TGTGCCAGCAGTTATCGGCGAGGGAATGAAAAACTGTTTTTT

clone_size: .
d_call: TRBD1
v_call: TRBV7-8
j_call: TRBJ1-5
cdr3_aa: CASSLAGTGRNQPQHF
cdr3_nt: TGTGCCAGCAGCTTAGCGGGGACAGGGCGCAATCAGCCCCAGCATTTT

clone_size: .
d_call: TRBD1
v_call: TRBV5-6
j_call: TRBJ1-6
cdr3_aa: CASSSNRQGKTPLHF
cdr3_nt: TGTGCCAGCAGCTCAAACCGACAGGGAAAGACACCCCTCCACTTT

clone_size: .
d_call: TRBD2
v_call: TRBV5-1
j_call: TRBJ2-4
cdr3_aa: CASSLGLAGRRIQYF
cdr3_nt: TGCGCCAGCAGCCTGGGACTAGCGGGAAGGAGAATTCAGTACTTC

clone_size: .
d_call: .
v_call: TRBV4-1
j_call: TRBJ1-3
cdr3_aa: CASSQSNSGGGNTIYF
cdr3_nt: TGCGCCAGCAGCCAAAGTAACAGCGGAGGGGGAAACACCATATATTTT

clone_size: .
d_call: TRBD2
v_call: TRBV4-1
j_call: TRBJ2-2
cdr3_aa: CASSQVAVAGLAGELFF
cdr3_nt: TGCGCCAGCAGCCAAGTGGCGGTAGCGGGACTAGCCGGGGAGCTGTTTTTT

clone_size: .
d_call: .
v_call: TRBV19
j_call: TRBJ2-1
cdr3_aa: CASSIGQGYNEQFF
cdr3_nt: TGTGCCAGTAGTATAGGGCAGGGTTACAATGAGCAGTTCTTC

clone_size: .
d_call: .
v_call: TRBV7-9
j_call: TRBJ1-4
cdr3_aa: CASSLGGKNEKLFF
cdr3_nt: TGTGCCAGCAGCTTAGGAGGGAAAAATGAAAAACTGTTTTTT

clone_size: once
d_call: TRBD1
v_call: TRBV6-5
j_call: TRBJ2-2
cdr3_aa: CASTPDRGNTGELFF
cdr3_nt: TGTGCCAGCACCCCCGACAGGGGGAACACCGGGGAGCTGTTTTTT

clone_size: .
d_call: TRBD1
v_call: TRBV14
j_call: TRBJ1-1
cdr3_aa: CASSPGTGVGTEAFF
cdr3_nt: TGTGCCAGCAGCCCAGGGACAGGGGTTGGCACTGAAGCTTTCTTT

clone_size: .
d_call: .
v_call: TRBV24-1
j_call: TRBJ2-5
cdr3_aa: CATSDLGQGWETQYF
cdr3_nt: TGTGCCACCAGTGATTTAGGGCAGGGGTGGGAGACCCAGTACTTC

clone_size: .
d_call: .
v_call: TRBV7-9
j_call: TRBJ1-1
cdr3_aa: CASSKETRQGLAFF
cdr3_nt: TGTGCCAGCAGCAAAGAAACGCGGCAGGGGTTAGCTTTCTTT

clone_size: .
d_call: TRBD1
v_call: TRBV3-1/TRBV3-2
j_call: TRBJ2-5
cdr3_aa: CASSQTRQGGGETQYF
cdr3_nt: TGTGCCAGCAGCCAAACCCGACAGGGGGGAGGAGAGACCCAGTACTTC

clone_size: few
d_call: .
v_call: TRBV6-5
j_call: TRBJ1-6
cdr3_aa: CASSYRRTNYNSPLHF
cdr3_nt: TGTGCCAGCAGTTACCGAAGAACAAACTATAATTCACCCCTCCACTTT

clone_size: .
d_call: .
v_call: TRBV7-2
j_call: TRBJ1-4
cdr3_aa: CASSLKSGLVNEKLFF
cdr3_nt: TGTGCCAGCAGCTTAAAATCGGGACTGGTTAATGAAAAACTGTTTTTT

clone_size: once
d_call: TRBD2
v_call: TRBV4-2
j_call: TRBJ2-1
cdr3_aa: CASSPTSGAVSYNEQFF
cdr3_nt: TGTGCCAGCAGCCCTACTAGCGGGGCCGTCTCCTACAATGAGCAGTTCTTC

clone_size: .
d_call: .
v_call: TRBV4-1
j_call: TRBJ1-1
cdr3_aa: CASSQGTFSFF
cdr3_nt: TGCGCCAGCAGCCAAGGGACATTTAGTTTCTTT

clone_size: .
d_call: .
v_call: TRBV6-5
j_call: TRBJ1-4
cdr3_aa: CASSSATNEKLFF
cdr3_nt: TGTGCCAGCAGTTCTGCAACTAATGAAAAACTGTTTTTT

clone_size: .
d_call: TRBD1
v_call: TRBV19
j_call: TRBJ2-7
cdr3_aa: CASSILYRQGATYEQYF
cdr3_nt: TGTGCCAGTAGTATCCTCTATCGGCAGGGGGCGACCTACGAGCAGTACTTC

clone_size: .
d_call: TRBD2
v_call: TRBV11-1
j_call: TRBJ2-1
cdr3_aa: CASSFPRGGVNEQFF
cdr3_nt: TGTGCCAGCAGCTTCCCGAGGGGAGGGGTCAATGAGCAGTTCTTC

clone_size: .
d_call: TRBD1
v_call: TRBV7-9
j_call: TRBJ2-5
cdr3_aa: CASSLGDRRQETQYF
cdr3_nt: TGTGCCAGCAGCTTAGGGGACAGGCGACAAGAGACCCAGTACTTC

clone_size: few
d_call: .
v_call: TRBV4-1
j_call: TRBJ1-3
cdr3_aa: CASSQGPQAFSGNTIYF
cdr3_nt: TGCGCCAGCAGCCAAGGGCCCCAGGCATTCTCTGGAAACACCATATATTTT

clone_size: .
d_call: TRBD2
v_call: TRBV27
j_call: TRBJ2-1
cdr3_aa: CASSPDTSGSFNEQFF
cdr3_nt: TGTGCCAGCAGTCCAGATACTAGCGGGAGTTTTAATGAGCAGTTCTTC